This T cell receptor (beta chain) was documented in a study of T cells in pancreatic ductal adenocarcinoma. Study results and limitations: Tumors hold more CD45RO+ effector T cells, which may bias toward lower diversity. No significant tumor-blood clonality difference; means were about 0.1 and 0.065.

No neoadjuvant therapy was given to the selected pancreatic ductal adenocarcinoma patients before their surgery. Produced via immunoSEQ multiplex PCR; TCRdb's table is partial and in-frame only. The sample lists roughly 100,000 clones, over 90% occurring once. A single count supports this clone. Its target is unknown. This CDR3 is built from 15 residues. From germline, CDR1 is LNHDA and CDR2 SQIVND (reference sequence). V lost 10 bases, J lost 7 bases, and 23 bases lay in between. The chain is built from TRBV19 and TRBJ1-5; possible D gene TRBD1, 5 bases. Sequencing was performed on PBMCs. The origin of this receptor is a human donor with pancreatic ductal adenocarcinoma. CDR3 nucleotide sequence: TGTGCCACCCAGGGCAGGGTCTCCAAGGCACAGCCCCAGCATTTT. Translated, it gives CATQGRVSKAQPQHF.